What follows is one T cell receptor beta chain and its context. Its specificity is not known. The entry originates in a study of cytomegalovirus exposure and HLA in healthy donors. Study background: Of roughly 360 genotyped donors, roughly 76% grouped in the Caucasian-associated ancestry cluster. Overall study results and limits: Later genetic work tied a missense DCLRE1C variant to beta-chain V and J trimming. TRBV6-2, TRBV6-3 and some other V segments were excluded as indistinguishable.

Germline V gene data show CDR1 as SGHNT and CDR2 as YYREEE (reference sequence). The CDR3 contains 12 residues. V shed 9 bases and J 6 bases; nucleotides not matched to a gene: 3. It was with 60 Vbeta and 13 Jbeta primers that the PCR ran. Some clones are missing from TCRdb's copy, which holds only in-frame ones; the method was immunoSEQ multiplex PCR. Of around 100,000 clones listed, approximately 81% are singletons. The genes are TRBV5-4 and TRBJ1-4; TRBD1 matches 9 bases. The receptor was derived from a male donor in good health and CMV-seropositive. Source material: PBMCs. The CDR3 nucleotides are TGTGCCACCGGACAGGGGTATGAAAAACTGTTTTTT. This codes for CATGQGYEKLFF.